The 16 T cell receptor beta chains below come from one sample, sequenced in a study of shared clonotypes between healthy human individuals. CD8 cells regarded as naive lacked CD45RO, were positively chosen for CCR7, and omitted terminally differentiated effector memory CD45RA+ cells. Profiling relied on immunoSEQ multiplex PCR, and the TCRdb table lists in-frame clones only, not all of them. The sample has some 2,100,000 clones, 93% seen once. The specimen was naive CD8+ T cells from PBMCs. These receptors all come from a man younger than 35 in good health. Some clones in this sample may be carry-over from other donors' samples.

The CDR3 protein is CASSQVFGRQAGELFF. CDR3 coding DNA: TGCGCCAGCAGCCAAGTGTTCGGGAGACAGGCCGGGGAGCTGTTTTTT. The chain combines TRBV4-1 with TRBJ2-2; D could derive from TRBD1 or TRBD2 (6 bases each). The CDR3 sequence is 16 residues long. V dropped 1 base and J dropped 6 bases, with 15 bases sitting between them. Germline V gives CDR1 MGHRA, CDR2 YSYEKL.

The genes are TRBV28 and TRBJ2-1, with 7 nucleotides matching TRBD1. The ends lost 5 bases at V and 9 bases at J; junction bases unmatched: 10. Germline CDR1 and CDR2: MDHEN and SYDVKM. The CDR3 spans 14 residues. CDR3 bases: TGTGCCAGCAGTATGTGGACAGGAGTCAGTGAGCAGTTCTTC. This codes for CASSMWTGVSEQFF.

The chain joins TRBV7-9 to TRBJ2-5; 12 positions agree with TRBD2. Germline V gene data show CDR1 as SEHNR and CDR2 as FQNEAQ (reference sequence). Trimming at V came to 4 bases and at J to 1 base, leaving 10 bases not matched to a gene. The CDR3 contains 18 residues. CDR3 nucleotides: TGTGCCAGCAGCTCCCGCGGTGGGACTAGCGGGTCCCAAGAGACCCAGTACTTC. Translation gives CASSSRGGTSGSQETQYF.

The chain is built from TRBV7-8 and TRBJ2-3; 12 nucleotides align to TRBD2. The trim removed 5 bases at V and 2 bases at J, leaving 23 bases unmatched. The CDR3 length is 22 residues. Germline V gives CDR1 SGHVS, CDR2 FQNEAQ. DNA of the CDR3: TGTGCCAGCAGCCTACAAGACGACGACAGCCTAGCGGGAGGGGGGCCCACAGATACGCAGTATTTT. This translates into CASSLQDDDSLAGGGPTDTQYF.

The chain couples TRBV28 to TRBJ2-7, with a possible D match to TRBD2 (5 bases). This CDR3 contains 14 residues. Germline V gene data show CDR1 as MDHEN and CDR2 as SYDVKM. V shed 3 bases and J shed 3 bases, with 12 bases lying between them. CDR3 region: CASSFEGRNYEQYF. The CDR3 bases are TGTGCCAGCAGTTTTGAGGGCAGAAACTACGAGCAGTACTTC.

This chain joins TRBV4-2 and TRBJ2-2; D possibly uses TRBD1 or TRBD2 (5 bases each). The CDR3 is made up of 14 amino acids. V was trimmed by 8 bases and J by 4 bases, leaving 14 bases between them. Looked up from germline, CDR1 is LGHNA and CDR2 is YNFKEQ. The CDR3 region has the DNA TGTGCCAGCGGCTGGGGGTTCGGCACCGGGGAGCTGTTTTTT. It is translated as CASGWGFGTGELFF.

This clone was detected a few times. V and J are TRBV10-2 and TRBJ1-1; D call uncertain. This CDR3 has 11 amino acids. The germline CDR1 and CDR2 sequences are WSHSY and SAAADI. The V and J ends lost 9 bases and 6 bases respectively, with 11 bases between them. This CDR3 reads CASRIGAEAFF. In nucleotides, the CDR3 is TGCGCCAGTCGAATAGGCGCTGAAGCTTTCTTT.

V is TRBV19 and J is TRBJ2-1, with 8 bases aligning to TRBD1. The ends lost 6 bases at V and 6 bases at J; junction bases unmatched: 4. Germline V lookup: CDR1 LNHDA, CDR2 SQIVND (reference sequence). CDR3 length: 13 residues. This chain's CDR3 is CASSRTGTNEQFF. The CDR3 DNA reads TGTGCCAGTAGCAGGACAGGGACCAATGAGCAGTTCTTC.

This rearrangement joins TRBV27 to TRBJ1-3; D not certain. Per germline, CDR1 MNHEY and CDR2 SMNVEV (reference sequence). The CDR3 sequence is 14 residues long. Trimming took off 6 bases at V and 0 bases at J, with 9 bases between the two ends. CDR3 loop: CASRTLGSGNTIYF. CDR3 coding DNA: TGTGCCAGCAGGACTCTTGGCTCTGGAAACACCATATATTTT.

To note about this clone: Other DNA sequences in this specimen translate into the identical CDR3. This chain joins TRBV7-3 and TRBJ2-2, with 11 bases aligning to TRBD2. The V gene's germline CDR1 is SGHTA and CDR2 FQGTGA. V was pared by 2 bases and J by 4 bases, with 0 bases of the junction left unmatched. The CDR3 has 15 amino acids. CDR3 sequence reads: CASSLLAGGTGELFF. DNA of the CDR3: TGTGCCAGCAGCTTACTAGCGGGAGGCACCGGGGAGCTGTTTTTT.

CDR3 sequence: CASSPPGQGSEAFF. The CDR3 nucleotides are TGTGCCAGCTCACCACCGGGACAGGGTTCTGAAGCTTTCTTT. V usage is TRBV18 and J usage is TRBJ1-1, with 9 positions matching TRBD1. Per germline, CDR1 KGHSH and CDR2 LQKENI. V was pared by 0 bases and J by 6 bases, with 2 bases of the junction left unmatched. This CDR3 comprises 14 residues.

V is TRBV5-8 and J is TRBJ2-7; D gene uncertain. Germline V gene lookup returns CDR1 SGHTS and CDR2 YDEGEE. The CDR3 totals 15 residues. V dropped 2 bases and J dropped 0 bases, with 12 bases sitting between them. CDR3: CASSFGVSSSYEQYF. The DNA of the CDR3 is TGTGCCAGCAGCTTTGGCGTGTCGAGCTCCTACGAGCAGTACTTC.

CDR3: CASSYHQANEKLFF. In DNA, the CDR3 is TGTGCCAGCAGTTACCACCAGGCTAATGAAAAACTGTTTTTT. This chain connects TRBV6-6 to TRBJ1-4; no firm D call. CDR1 and CDR2 from the germline V gene are MNHNY and SVGAGI (reference sequence). CDR3 length equals 14 residues. Trimming took 2 bases from V and 3 from J, leaving 7 bases between them.

On this clone: Other DNA sequences in this specimen translate into the identical CDR3. The genes are TRBV6-5 and TRBJ2-2; D unclear. V was shortened by 0 bases and J by 6 bases, with 5 bases between the two germline ends. CDR1 MNHEY and CDR2 SVGAGI come from the germline V gene. CDR3 size: 13 residues. Here the CDR3 DNA reads TGTGCCAGCAGTTACTCGCTCTCCGGGGAGCTGTTTTTT. Translating gives CASSYSLSGELFF.

The J gene is TRBJ2-7, the V gene TRBV9, with D perhaps matching TRBD2 (6 bases). The CDR3 is made up of 14 amino acids. Trimming stripped 4 bases from V and 3 bases from J, with 14 bases between. Germline V gene data show CDR1 as SGDLS and CDR2 as YYNGEE. The CDR3 spells CASSPGLDYYEQYF. As DNA, the CDR3 is TGTGCCAGCAGCCCAGGACTGGACTACTACGAGCAGTACTTC.

The chain has TRBV2 and TRBJ2-7; possibly TRBD2 for D (6 bases). V gave up 6 bases and J gave up 4 bases, with 16 bases separating them. Germline V gives CDR1 SNHLY, CDR2 FYNNEI. The CDR3 runs to 14 residues. The CDR3 spells CASSQGRWAYEQYF. CDR3 coding DNA: TGTGCCAGCAGCCAAGGGAGGTGGGCTTACGAGCAGTACTTC.